This TCR beta chain was captured in a study of T cells after yellow fever vaccination (dated by TCRdb to between 2018 and 2021). General notes on the study: The SMART-Seq v4 Ultra Low Input RNA kit was used to prepare libraries from fractions with low cell numbers. Bulk TCR alpha and beta repertoires were sequenced longitudinally to track T-cell clones before and after primary and booster YFV17D yellow fever vaccination. Two healthy male donors made up the cohort, one aged 18 to 30 years and the other aged 30 to 40 years. Blood samples were taken at several timepoints before and after primary and secondary immunization, and bulk PBMC replicates and cell subsets were isolated. General findings and caveats noted by the study authors: Computational filtering was needed because FACS-sorted repertoires could contain abundant contaminating clonotypes from the bulk population. The study included only two donors, which limits how far the findings can be generalized. A small fraction of clonotypes showed up in both the CD4 and CD8 compartments, probably as a result of convergent recombination. Compared with the primary T-cell response, the secondary T-cell response was weaker but faster, peaking on day 5 rather than day 15. Most clones expanded after primary vaccination were re-detected after the booster (about 95% of CD4 and about nine tenths of CD8), suggesting broad memory maintenance.

Sequenced on an Illumina NovaSeq 6000. Synthesis of TCR cDNA relied on 5'RACE template switching, a step that introduced a universal primer site along with unique molecular identifiers. Priming of cDNA synthesis was performed from both the TCR alpha and TCR beta constant segments. Library amplification involved two PCR steps, and the second step added sample barcodes and sequencing adapters. Sequencing of libraries was done on Illumina HiSeq 2500 (2x100 bp) or NovaSeq (2x150 bp). The source study handled its data this way. Demultiplexing of reads and collapsing into UMI consensus sequences were performed with MIGEC, and V(D)J alignment was carried out with MiXCR. Using edgeR on replicate PBMC samples, clonotypes were called vaccine-responding if FDR was below 0.01 and the log2 fold change was above 5 up to day 15. Each bulk clonotype was labeled CD4 or CD8 based on which sequenced repertoire, CD4 or CD8, contained the clonotype at higher abundance. Using fastp trimming at Q25 and MiXCR clonotype assembly, TCRdb reanalyzed the public sequencing data and kept in-frame beta chains. Here each entry gathers all rows of one CDR3 protein and keeps the most common genes and DNA. It is TCRdb's table, rather than the study itself, that gives the V and J calls and clone size. Recorded for this sample are a few hundred thousand distinct CDR3 sequences; about 4% of them occurred a single time. The ten largest account for around 23% of the sample.

Taken with the paper, the label for treatment or condition translates to: live attenuated yellow fever vaccine strain. Two biological replicates of bulk PBMCs were collected at each blood-draw timepoint. A standard Ficoll-Paque protocol was used to isolate PBMCs from peripheral blood. TriZol was used to extract RNA from bulk PBMCs, CD4 and CD8 fractions, and dextramer-positive and dextramer-negative fractions. This clonotype was seen many times. The target of this receptor is not known. The record has no base qualities; no much larger clone is one base away. CDR1 and CDR2 are read off the germline V gene (reference sequence) as SEHNR and FQNEAQ. Trimming removed 2 bases from V and 0 bases from J; the gene matches leave 8 bases unexplained. Spanning cysteine to phenylalanine, the CDR3 consists of 17 amino acids. Only the CDR3 part of the read is kept: 51 bases, read in frame from the first base.

This material consisted of PBMCs, taken 5 days after the yellow fever booster vaccination. The V and J segments used are TRBV7-9 and TRBJ2-3; 7 central nucleotides agree with TRBD2. This TCR came from a man between 18 and 29 years old who received the YFV17D yellow fever vaccine. Here is the DNA: TGTGCCAGCAGCTTATTCGGGGCGGGGGAGAGCACAGATACGCAGTATTTT. This gives the protein CASSLFGAGESTDTQYF.